Below, 30 T cell receptor beta chains from the same sample are listed, as sequenced in a study of response to subunit inactivated influenza vaccine. TCRdb independently ran MiXCR on the RT-PCR reads; one entry per CDR3 protein. The sample contains about 800,000 distinct CDR3 sequences, about 20% of which appear only once. The sequences come from PBMCs from blood, collected roughly 5 days after vaccination. These receptor sequences come from a man aged 45-65 years who received an inactivated influenza vaccine.

The table lists this clonotype with a few counts. The chain is built from TRBV15 and TRBJ2-1; possibly TRBD1 for D (5 bases). V was pared by 1 base and J by 4 bases, with 11 bases between. Germline V gene sequence: CDR1 LNHNV, CDR2 YYDKDF (reference sequence). CDR3 length equals 15 residues. The CDR3 loop reads CATSRVDTLYNEQFF. CDR3 in DNA: TGTGCCACCAGCAGAGTGGACACACTTTACAATGAGCAGTTCTTC.

This clonotype was found a few times. This chain joins TRBV6-1 and TRBJ1-1; a weak D match, TRBD1 (5 bases). Germline values: CDR1 MNHNS, CDR2 SASEGT. The germline V and J ends were trimmed by 10 bases and 2 bases, with 17 bases remaining between them. This CDR3 comprises 14 residues. The CDR3 is CAIAGGALNTEAFF. The CDR3 nucleotides read TGTGCCATAGCCGGAGGGGCTCTCAACACTGAAGCTTTCTTT.

This clonotype has a handful of counts. The V and J genes are TRBV5-6 and TRBJ2-3, with 7 nucleotides matching TRBD2. V gave up 3 bases and J gave up 0 bases; unmatched junction bases: 4. The V gene's germline CDR1 is SGHDT and CDR2 YYEEEE. The CDR3 has 15 amino acids. CDR3 sequence (DNA): TGTGCCAGCAGCTGGGGGGGTTCTAGCACAGATACGCAGTATTTT. Its translation is CASSWGGSSTDTQYF.

Only a few counts were recorded for this clonotype. This chain joins TRBV5-1 and TRBJ2-7; D is unclear. V lost 0 bases, J lost 3 bases, and 22 bases lay in between. Looked up from germline, CDR1 is SGHRS and CDR2 is YFSETQ. This CDR3 region has 18 residues. CDR3: CASSLVPQNSRLLYEQYF. Written as DNA, the CDR3 is TGCGCCAGCAGCTTGGTTCCCCAAAATTCCCGGCTTCTCTACGAGCAGTACTTC.

This clonotype was picked up a small number of times. This chain connects TRBV6-5 to TRBJ1-3, with a tentative D call TRBD1 (6 bases). Germline CDR1 reads MNHEY; CDR2 reads SVGAGI. The CDR3 covers 15 residues. V was shortened by 4 bases and J by 6 bases, with 16 bases between the two germline ends. CDR3 in amino acids: CASSSPPRGENTIYF. As DNA, the CDR3 is TGTGCCAGCAGTTCCCCCCCCAGGGGAGAAAACACCATATATTTT.

This clonotype was recorded a few times. The chain combines TRBV10-2 with TRBJ2-1; a weak D match, TRBD2 (7 bases). The CDR3 has 15 residues. The germline CDR1 and CDR2 sequences are WSHSY and SAAADI. Trimming took off 3 bases at V and 8 bases at J, with 17 bases between the two ends. Written as DNA, the CDR3 is TGCGCCAGCAGTGAAATCGGGGGGCTTAACCATGAGCAGTTCTTC. It specifies CASSEIGGLNHEQFF.

The chain has TRBV20-1 and TRBJ1-4; 7 bases match TRBD1. The CDR3 is 14 amino acids. The V segment lost 1 base and the J segment 8 bases; nucleotides outside the gene matches: 7. CDR1 DFQATT and CDR2 SNEGSKA come from the germline V gene (reference sequence). CDR3 in DNA: TGCAGTGCTAGAGCGACAGGGACATCAGAAAAACTGTTTTTT. Translated, it gives CSARATGTSEKLFF.

The chain uses TRBV5-5 and TRBJ2-2; no clear D. The CDR3 has 15 residues. With 1 base removed from V and 0 bases from J, the gap between germline ends came to 7 bases. The germline V gene encodes CDR1 SGHKS and CDR2 YYEKEE (reference sequence). CDR3 DNA sequence: TGTGCCAGCAGCTTGTTGAGTACGAACACCGGGGAGCTGTTTTTT. Translated, it gives CASSLLSTNTGELFF.

The table lists this clonotype with a few counts. The V call is TRBV21-1, the J call TRBJ2-2; TRBD1, the D gene given by the table, was not confirmed from the DNA. TRBV21-1 is described as a pseudogene. The CDR3 runs to 15 residues. The CDR3: CASREPGKEGGELFF. CDR3 bases: TGTGCCAGCAGAGAACCGGGAAAAGAAGGCGGGGAGCTGTTTTTT.

This clonotype showed up many times. The chain combines TRBV5-1 with TRBJ2-2; D is unresolved. Germline assignment: CDR1 SGHRS and CDR2 YFSETQ. Trimming removed 4 bases from V and 0 bases from J, with 10 bases in between. CDR3 length: 15 residues. In nucleotides, the CDR3 is TGCGCCAGCAGCCCCCCGGTCTCGAACACCGGGGAGCTGTTTTTT. It yields the protein CASSPPVSNTGELFF. Together with reference TRBV5-1 and TRBJ2-2, the CDR3 gives the full variable domain: KAGVTQTPRYLIKTRGQQVTLSCSPISGHRSVSWYQQTPGQGLQFLFEYFSETQRNKGNFPGRFSGRQFSNSRSEMNVSTLELGDSALYLCASSPPVSNTGELFFGEGSRLTVL.

This clonotype was detected a few times. The rearrangement links TRBV7-2 to TRBJ2-3, with TRBD1 matching 9 bases. The V segment lost 3 bases and the J segment 6 bases; nucleotides outside the gene matches: 7. Looked up from germline, CDR1 is SGHTA and CDR2 is FQGNSA. The CDR3 totals 15 residues. The CDR3 here is CASSFSGQGPDTQYF. CDR3 DNA: TGTGCCAGCAGCTTTTCGGGACAGGGACCGGATACGCAGTATTTT. The entire variable domain, with the rest obtained from reference TRBV7-2 and TRBJ2-3, is as follows: GAGVSQSPSNKVTEKGKDVELRCDPISGHTALYWYRQSLGQGLEFLIYFQGNSAPDKSGLPSDRFSAERTGGSVSTLTIQRTQQEDSAVYLCASSFSGQGPDTQYFGPGTRLTVL.

This chain joins TRBV28 and TRBJ2-7; no clear D gene. The CDR3 length is 15 residues. Germline V gene data show CDR1 as MDHEN and CDR2 as SYDVKM. Trimming took off 2 bases at V and 0 bases at J, with 11 bases between the two ends. CDR3 loop: CASSLKGYGSYEQYF. Written as DNA, the CDR3 is TGTGCCAGCAGTTTAAAAGGGTACGGCTCCTACGAGCAGTACTTC.

The J gene is TRBJ1-5, the V gene TRBV6-1; 7 bases are shared with TRBD1. The CDR3 is 14 residues long. The ends lost 7 bases at V and 6 bases at J; junction bases unmatched: 9. CDR1 is MNHNS and CDR2 is SASEGT in the germline V gene. The CDR3 loop is CASKPDREGQPQHF. As DNA, the CDR3 is TGTGCCAGCAAACCTGACAGGGAAGGTCAGCCCCAGCATTTT.

This clonotype was found a few times. The rearrangement links TRBV5-1 to TRBJ1-2; TRBD1 aligns across 10 bases. From germline, CDR1 is SGHRS and CDR2 YFSETQ. The CDR3 loop spans 14 amino acids. With 2 bases clipped from V and 5 bases from J, the junction kept 3 bases outside the gene matches. The CDR3 DNA reads TGCGCCAGCAGCTTTGGGACAGGGGTATATGGCTACACCTTC. It translates to CASSFGTGVYGYTF.

This rearrangement joins TRBV10-3 to TRBJ2-2; tentatively, D is TRBD1 (7 bases). CDR1 is ENHRY and CDR2 is SYGVKD in the germline V gene. The CDR3 covers 17 residues. The V gene lost 7 bases and the J gene lost 4 bases, with 22 bases spanning the gap. The CDR3 bases are TGTGCCATCAAACTATCGACAGTCAGGGGGGCCACCGGGGAGCTGTTTTTT. Encoded protein: CAIKLSTVRGATGELFF.

The CDR3: CASSFTGPVGGEQYF. Here the CDR3 DNA reads TGTGCCAGCAGCTTCACCGGACCCGTAGGTGGGGAGCAGTACTTC. The genes are TRBV11-1 and TRBJ2-7; D unclear. V was shortened by 3 bases and J by 7 bases, with 19 bases between the two germline ends. Germline values: CDR1 SGHAT, CDR2 FQDESV (reference sequence). There are 15 residues in the CDR3.

The chain carries TRBV5-5 and TRBJ2-7, with TRBD2 matching over 8 bases. V lost 4 bases and J lost 5; bases outside the gene matches: 11. The germline gives CDR1 SGHKS, CDR2 YYEKEE (reference sequence). This CDR3 has 15 amino acids. The CDR3 DNA is TGTGCCAGCAGCATTTACTCAGGCGGGGGGAACGAGCAGTACTTC. As protein: CASSIYSGGGNEQYF.

This clonotype has a handful of counts. V is TRBV6-1 and J is TRBJ2-5; 7 nucleotides agree with TRBD1. The CDR3 totals 13 residues. From germline, CDR1 is MNHNS and CDR2 SASEGT. V dropped 7 bases and J dropped 5; count of bases not matched to a gene: 7. CDR3 bases: TGTGCCAGCAACCACAGGGGTGGGGAGACCCAGTACTTC. Its translation is CASNHRGGETQYF.

This clonotype was detected only once. The junction shows a germline mismatch at one end, possibly a read error. The chain carries TRBV20-1 and TRBJ2-6; 8 bases fit TRBD1. There are 17 residues in the CDR3. Per the germline V gene, CDR1 is DFQATT and CDR2 is SNEGSKA (reference sequence). CDR3 protein: CSAAQQGVLTGANVMTF. DNA for the CDR3: TGCAGTGCCGCACAACAGGGGGTCTTAACTGGGGCCAACGTCATGACTTTC.

This clonotype was seen a few times. The chain employs TRBV20-1 and TRBJ2-3, with 8 bases lining up with TRBD2. Germline V gene sequence: CDR1 DFQATT, CDR2 SNEGSKA (reference sequence). The CDR3 loop spans 15 amino acids. Trimming took 2 bases from V and 2 from J; bases not matched to a gene: 6. CDR3 region: CSARIAGRDTDTQYF. The DNA for the CDR3 is TGCAGTGCTAGAATAGCGGGGAGGGACACAGATACGCAGTATTTT.

In the case of this clonotype: The junction does not match germline at one end; this may be a read error. The chain couples TRBV28 to TRBJ1-1; D not certain. The length of the CDR3 is 12 residues. Germline assignment: CDR1 MDHEN and CDR2 SYDVKM. The CDR3 sequence: CASSLGGVLPLF. CDR3 nucleotide sequence: TGTGCCAGCAGTTTGGGTGGAGTGCTGCCACTCTTT.

The chain uses TRBV24-1 and TRBJ2-2; 7 positions match TRBD2. Germline-derived CDR1 and CDR2 are KGHDR and SFDVKD. CDR3 length: 16 residues. V was pared by 2 bases and J by 6 bases, with 8 bases of the junction left unmatched. CDR3 coding DNA: TGTGCCACCAGTGATTCAGCTAGCGGAACACCCGGGGAGCTGTTTTTT. This gives the protein CATSDSASGTPGELFF.

This clonotype was seen more than once but under ten times. This rearrangement joins TRBV30 to TRBJ2-3; 8 nucleotides match TRBD1. The CDR3 loop spans 15 amino acids. CDR1 is GTSNPN, CDR2 SVGIG, per germline (reference sequence). V lost 0 bases, J lost 4 bases, and 6 bases stayed unmatched. Written as DNA, the CDR3 is TGTGCCTGGAGTGTGCAGGGGGCCTGGCCAGATACGCAGTATTTT. This gives the protein CAWSVQGAWPDTQYF. Supplemented by reference TRBV30 and TRBJ2-3, the full variable domain reads SQTIHQWPATLVQPVGSPLSLECTVEGTSNPNLYWYRQAAGRGLQLLFYSVGIGQISSEVPQNLSASRPQDRQFILSSKKLLLSDSGFYLCAWSVQGAWPDTQYFGPGTRLTVL.

The rearrangement uses TRBV5-1 and TRBJ1-2; the match to TRBD1 covers 10 bases. The length of the CDR3 is 15 residues. Germline V gene data show CDR1 as SGHRS and CDR2 as YFSETQ. Trimming cost V 4 bases and J 5 bases; bases outside gene matches: 8. CDR3 DNA sequence: TGCGCCAGCAGCACCCAGGGGGACAGGGGATATGGCTACACCTTC. Residues: CASSTQGDRGYGYTF.

The genes are TRBV20-1 and TRBJ2-7; TRBD1 aligns across 7 bases. The CDR3 is made up of 13 amino acids. The trim removed 6 bases at V and 3 bases at J, leaving 8 bases unmatched. The germline V gene has CDR1 DFQATT and CDR2 SNEGSKA (reference sequence). CDR3 sequence (DNA): TGCAGTGCCTCGAAGGGGGCCTTCTACGAGCAGTACTTC. It specifies CSASKGAFYEQYF.

This clonotype has a single count. The V gene is TRBV9, the J gene TRBJ2-5, with 10 bases that match TRBD2. Germline assignment: CDR1 SGDLS and CDR2 YYNGEE. V lost 1 base and J lost 5; bases outside the gene matches: 5. The CDR3 has 15 residues. CDR3 sequence: CASSVLAGDVETQYF. The CDR3 region has the DNA TGTGCCAGCAGCGTACTAGCGGGGGATGTGGAGACCCAGTACTTC.

This chain joins TRBV20-1 and TRBJ2-3, with D possibly being TRBD2 (5 bases). V was cut by 4 bases and J by 2 bases, with 13 bases left in between. Germline CDR1 is DFQATT and CDR2 is SNEGSKA (reference sequence). The CDR3 is 14 amino acids. Written as DNA, the CDR3 is TGCAGTGCTACTCGGGGTAGCATCACAGATACGCAGTATTTT. Translation: CSATRGSITDTQYF.

This clonotype was seen a few times. The chain carries TRBV6-5 and TRBJ2-7; D gene unclear. The CDR3 has 15 amino acids. V was trimmed by 3 bases and J by 1 base, leaving 13 bases between them. The germline V gene has CDR1 MNHEY and CDR2 SVGAGI. In DNA, the CDR3 is TGTGCCAGCAGTTATTACGGACGGTCTTCCTACGAGCAGTACTTC. This codes for CASSYYGRSSYEQYF.

CDR3 bases: TGTGCCAGCAGCAAGGATAGCGGGAGAGTCACAGATACGCAGTATTTT. Translation: CASSKDSGRVTDTQYF. The V and J genes are TRBV7-6 and TRBJ2-3; 9 nucleotides match TRBD2. This CDR3 spans 16 amino acids. Germline assignment: CDR1 SGHVS and CDR2 FNYEAQ. The V gene end was trimmed by 5 bases and the J gene end by 2 bases; junction bases not matched to a gene: 8.

Regarding this clonotype: Lacking the conserved final phenylalanine or tryptophan, this CDR3 likely reflects a read error. The genes are TRBV20-1 and TRBJ2-3; D may be TRBD1 (6 bases). Germline V gene lookup returns CDR1 DFQATT and CDR2 SNEGSKA (reference sequence). The CDR3 runs to 16 residues. V was pared by 1 base and J by 0 bases, with 14 bases between. The CDR3 spells CSARAIRDTSTDTQYS. CDR3 bases: TGCAGTGCTAGAGCAATAAGGGACACAAGCACAGATACGCAGTATTCT.